The following is a T cell receptor beta chain sequence with its context. Clones were read by immunoSEQ multiplex PCR, and TCRdb kept only the in-frame ones, dropping some. The sample shows 160,000 or so clones, more than 65% of them seen only once. Germline CDR1 is KGHSH and CDR2 is LQKENI. The CDR3 sequence is 12 residues long. Trimming removed 3 bases from V and 5 bases from J, with 7 bases in between. These data belong to a study of blood T cell repertoires in COVID-19. The material sequenced was peripheral blood. The chain uses TRBV18 and TRBJ1-1; D gene unclear. The clonotype originates from a woman aged 80 or older with acute or convalescent COVID-19. The chain's CDR3 is CASSPQETEAFF. The DNA of the CDR3 is TGTGCCAGCTCACCTCAGGAAACTGAAGCTTTCTTT.